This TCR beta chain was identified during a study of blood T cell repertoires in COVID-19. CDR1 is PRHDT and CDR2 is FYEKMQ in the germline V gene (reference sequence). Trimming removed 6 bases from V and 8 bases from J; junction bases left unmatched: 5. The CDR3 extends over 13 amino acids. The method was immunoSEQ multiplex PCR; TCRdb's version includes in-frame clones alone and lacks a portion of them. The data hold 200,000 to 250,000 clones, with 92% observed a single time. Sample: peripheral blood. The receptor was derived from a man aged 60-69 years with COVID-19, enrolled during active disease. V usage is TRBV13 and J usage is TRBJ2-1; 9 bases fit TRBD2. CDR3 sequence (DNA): TGTGCCAGCAGTGGGACTAGCTTCGATGAGCAGTTCTTC. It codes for CASSGTSFDEQFF. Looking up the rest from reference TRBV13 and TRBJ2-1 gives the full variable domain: AAGVIQSPRHLIKEKRETATLKCYPIPRHDTVYWYQQGPGQDPQFLISFYEKMQSDKGSIPDRFSAQQFSDYHSELNMSSLELGDSALYFCASSGTSFDEQFFGPGTRLTVL.